This T cell receptor (beta chain) was documented in a study of cytomegalovirus exposure and HLA in healthy donors. Study-wide results and limits: CMV antigen specificity was confirmed in vitro for three CMV-associated chains. The study flagged roughly 160 TCR beta chains as cytomegalovirus-associated. For cytomegalovirus status, the classifier reportedly gave diagnoses with high specificity and sensitivity.

Repertoires were generated with immunoSEQ multiplex PCR, while TCRdb's copy carries only in-frame clones and drops some. The data contain around 70,000 clones, 94% of them seen just once; the ten biggest clones take up around 1.9%. V lost 6 bases and J lost 2; bases outside the gene matches: 5. Per germline, CDR1 PRHDT and CDR2 FYEKMQ (reference sequence). The CDR3 runs to 15 residues. This clone was recorded only once. Its specificity is unknown. It was the approximately 130-subject validation cohort, separate from the roughly 700-subject first cohort, to which the donors belonged. Sequencing input: PBMCs. This clonotype was obtained from a young woman in good health and CMV-seropositive. The chain carries TRBV13 and TRBJ2-1; 9 bases are shared with TRBD2. DNA for the CDR3: TGTGCCAGCAGTTCTAGCGGGAACACCTACAATGAGCAGTTCTTC. Amino acids: CASSSSGNTYNEQFF.